The 20 T cell receptor beta chains given below trace back to one sample, sequenced in a study of cytomegalovirus exposure and HLA in healthy donors. It was with 60 Vbeta and 13 Jbeta primers that the PCR ran. Clones were sequenced by immunoSEQ multiplex PCR, and TCRdb holds only the in-frame ones, with some missing. The sample consists of 250,000 or so clones, 70% to 90% of them appearing once. The sample was PBMCs. These receptors were collected from a woman in her sixties or seventies in good health and CMV-seropositive.

The chain employs TRBV9 and TRBJ1-1, with D tentatively TRBD1 (5 bases). This CDR3 is 15 amino acids long. The ends were cut back, 0 bases at V and 1 base at J, with 10 bases in the middle. CDR1 SGDLS and CDR2 YYNGEE come from the germline V gene. The CDR3 is CASSVGPGQNTEAFF. CDR3 DNA sequence: TGTGCCAGCAGCGTAGGTCCCGGACAGAACACTGAAGCTTTCTTT.

Here the CDR3 DNA reads TGTGCCATCAGTGAGTTAAACCAGGGGAGCTCCTACGAGCAGTACTTC. Translation: CAISELNQGSSYEQYF. This rearrangement joins TRBV10-3 to TRBJ2-7, with a possible D match to TRBD1 (6 bases). Germline lookup yields CDR1 ENHRY and CDR2 SYGVKD. Trimming removed 1 base from V and 0 bases from J, with 13 bases in between. The CDR3 contains 16 residues.

V is TRBV5-1 and J is TRBJ2-1; 12 nucleotides align to TRBD2. Losses at the gene ends were 4 bases for V and 4 bases for J; bases not matched to a gene: 3. The V gene's germline CDR1 is SGHRS and CDR2 YFSETQ. The CDR3 runs to 15 residues. The CDR3 loop reads CASSAGTSGYNEQFF. CDR3 DNA sequence: TGCGCCAGCAGCGCCGGGACTAGCGGGTACAATGAGCAGTTCTTC.

This clone was counted a few times. V usage is TRBV19 and J usage is TRBJ2-3; 9 bases match TRBD1. This CDR3 contains 14 residues. Germline V gene data show CDR1 as LNHDA and CDR2 as SQIVND (reference sequence). V shed 6 bases and J 3 bases; nucleotides not matched to a gene: 4. The CDR3 protein is CASRDRGRTDTQYF. In DNA form, the CDR3 reads TGTGCCAGTAGGGACAGGGGAAGGACAGATACGCAGTATTTT.

V is TRBV18 and J is TRBJ1-5; TRBD1 might be the D (6 bases). This CDR3 is built from 16 residues. Trimming stripped 0 bases from V and 3 bases from J, with 12 bases between. Germline assignment: CDR1 KGHSH and CDR2 LQKENI. CDR3 residues: CASSPPNQGNNQPQHF. CDR3 sequence (DNA): TGTGCCAGCTCACCACCGAATCAGGGGAACAATCAGCCCCAGCATTTT.

This clone occurred a few times. The chain recombines TRBV7-7 with TRBJ2-5, with 7 bases matching TRBD1. The CDR3 loop spans 16 amino acids. Germline trimming cut 6 bases from V and 5 bases from J; bases unmatched to any gene: 15. Germline CDR1 and CDR2: SSHAT and FNYEAQ (reference sequence). The CDR3 DNA reads as TGTGCCAGCAGTTCAGAGGGCGCCAGGGGGTGGGAGACCCAGTACTTC. Protein sequence: CASSSEGARGWETQYF.

The rearrangement links TRBV25-1 to TRBJ2-5; a weak D match, TRBD2 (7 bases). The CDR3 contains 14 residues. Trimming took off 5 bases at V and 5 bases at J, with 15 bases between the two ends. The germline gives CDR1 MGHDK, CDR2 SYGVNS. Here the CDR3 reads CASSNFGGPETQYF. Written as DNA, the CDR3 is TGTGCCAGCAGTAACTTCGGGGGGCCGGAGACCCAGTACTTC.

J is TRBJ2-7 and V is TRBV6-5; maybe TRBD2 (5 bases). Trimming left V 6 bases short and J 1 base short, with 13 bases between. This CDR3 region has 14 residues. CDR1 and CDR2 from the germline V gene are MNHEY and SVGAGI. CDR3 DNA sequence: TGTGCCAGCAGCCCACTCGGGGTTTCCTACGAGCAGTACTTC. Its protein product is CASSPLGVSYEQYF.

This rearrangement joins TRBV10-3 to TRBJ2-7; TRBD1 matches at 11 bases. This CDR3 comprises 15 residues. V lost 3 bases to trimming and J lost 7 bases; unmatched junction nucleotides: 8. Per the germline V gene, CDR1 is ENHRY and CDR2 is SYGVKD. CDR3 coding DNA: TGTGCCATCAGTGATCCGGGACAGGGGGGTGTGGAGCAGTACTTC. Translating gives CAISDPGQGGVEQYF.

CDR3 protein: CASRLDFRTDTQYF. For the CDR3, the DNA is TGTGCCAGTAGACTAGATTTTCGCACAGATACGCAGTATTTT. The chain uses TRBV5-4 and TRBJ2-3, with D perhaps matching TRBD2 (6 bases). The CDR3 has 14 amino acids. Germline-derived CDR1 and CDR2 are SGHNT and YYREEE (reference sequence). The germline V and J ends were trimmed by 8 bases and 1 base, with 14 bases remaining between them.

The J gene is TRBJ1-2, the V gene TRBV9, with D uncertain. This CDR3 has 16 residues. The germline V gene has CDR1 SGDLS and CDR2 YYNGEE. Deletions cut 3 bases from V and 0 bases from J, with 15 bases between. CDR3 nucleotides: TGTGCCAGCAGCGCTGGGCAGGCTTTTCCTAACTATGGCTACACCTTC. Protein: CASSAGQAFPNYGYTF.

This sequence joins TRBV10-3 and TRBJ2-2; D unclear. CDR3 length: 18 amino acids. Germline loops: CDR1 ENHRY, CDR2 SYGVKD. V gave up 3 bases and J gave up 2 bases, with 19 bases separating them. The CDR3 nucleotides are TGTGCCATCAGTGACCCTGTGGCCCCTCCGGGTAACACCGGGGAGCTGTTTTTT. Residues: CAISDPVAPPGNTGELFF.

V is TRBV2 and J is TRBJ2-7; 10 bases fit TRBD1. V lost 6 bases to trimming and J lost 2 bases; unmatched junction nucleotides: 4. Germline values: CDR1 SNHLY, CDR2 FYNNEI. This CDR3 spans 14 amino acids. In DNA form, the CDR3 reads TGTGCCAGCAGCCTAGGACAGGGGGCCTACGAGCAGTACTTC. As protein: CASSLGQGAYEQYF.

The sample holds one count of this clone. The chain couples TRBV30 to TRBJ2-1; 9 bases map to TRBD2. Germline values: CDR1 GTSNPN, CDR2 SVGIG (reference sequence). V lost 0 bases, J lost 7 bases, and 10 bases stayed unmatched. There are 16 residues in the CDR3. Written as DNA, the CDR3 is TGTGCCTGGAGTGTACGTGGTCTAGCGGGATCGAATGAGCAGTTCTTC. Its translation: CAWSVRGLAGSNEQFF.

The rearrangement links TRBV19 to TRBJ1-2, with D perhaps matching TRBD1 (6 bases). Germline assignment: CDR1 LNHDA and CDR2 SQIVND (reference sequence). The CDR3 is 15 residues long. With 5 bases removed from V and 0 bases from J, the gap between germline ends came to 13 bases. This chain's CDR3 is CASSPTTGSNYGYTF. The CDR3 nucleotides are TGTGCCAGTAGTCCGACGACAGGTTCTAACTATGGCTACACCTTC.

The genes are TRBV5-6 and TRBJ2-1; TRBD2 matches 9 bases. With 0 bases clipped from V and 8 bases from J, the junction kept 6 bases outside the gene matches. The CDR3 is made up of 15 amino acids. Germline V CDR1 and CDR2: SGHDT, YYEEEE. The DNA for the CDR3 is TGTGCCAGCAGCTTGGTGCAGCGGGAGGAAGATGAGCAGTTCTTC. Translation: CASSLVQREEDEQFF.

This rearrangement joins TRBV5-1 to TRBJ1-2; TRBD1 is a possible D gene (6 bases). V was clipped by 2 bases and J by 6 bases, with 14 bases between them. The germline gives CDR1 SGHRS, CDR2 YFSETQ. CDR3 length: 14 residues. CDR3 residues: CASSLGGRVDGYTF. CDR3 coding DNA: TGCGCCAGCAGCTTAGGGGGACGAGTGGATGGCTACACCTTC.

The V and J genes are TRBV18 and TRBJ2-7; D remains ambiguous. Germline lookup yields CDR1 KGHSH and CDR2 LQKENI. V lost 0 bases and J lost 4, with 7 bases in between. The CDR3 length is 13 residues. This CDR3 is CASSPPWLYEQYF. CDR3 in DNA: TGTGCCAGCTCACCACCGTGGCTGTACGAGCAGTACTTC.

This chain connects TRBV28 to TRBJ2-7; D uncertain. The length of the CDR3 is 14 residues. Between the trimmed V and J ends, which lost 4 bases and 2 bases, there was a span of 12 bases. Germline loops: CDR1 MDHEN, CDR2 SYDVKM. CDR3 nucleotides: TGTGCCAGCAGTTACGGCAGTGCGGCCTACGAGCAGTACTTC. The encoded protein is CASSYGSAAYEQYF.

The chain uses TRBV27 and TRBJ2-5; 12 bases fit TRBD2. The CDR3 is made up of 14 amino acids. With V trimmed by 6 bases and J by 11 bases, 10 bases remained unmatched. Germline CDR1 reads MNHEY; CDR2 reads SMNVEV (reference sequence). The CDR3 loop reads CASRLAGGPGEQYF. The CDR3 DNA reads TGTGCCAGCAGGCTAGCGGGAGGGCCGGGGGAGCAGTACTTC.